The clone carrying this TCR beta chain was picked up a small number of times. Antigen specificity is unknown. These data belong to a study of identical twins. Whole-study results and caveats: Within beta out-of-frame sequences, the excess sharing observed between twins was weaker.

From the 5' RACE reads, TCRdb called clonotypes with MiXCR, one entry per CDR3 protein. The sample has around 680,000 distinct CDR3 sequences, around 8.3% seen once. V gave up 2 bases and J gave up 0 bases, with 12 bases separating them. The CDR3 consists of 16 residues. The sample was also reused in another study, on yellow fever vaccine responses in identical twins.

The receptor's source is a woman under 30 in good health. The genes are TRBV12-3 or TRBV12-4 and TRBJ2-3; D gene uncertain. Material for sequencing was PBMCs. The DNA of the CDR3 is TGTGCCAGCAGTTTACGCCCCGGTGCTAGCACAGATACGCAGTATTTT. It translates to CASSLRPGASTDTQYF.